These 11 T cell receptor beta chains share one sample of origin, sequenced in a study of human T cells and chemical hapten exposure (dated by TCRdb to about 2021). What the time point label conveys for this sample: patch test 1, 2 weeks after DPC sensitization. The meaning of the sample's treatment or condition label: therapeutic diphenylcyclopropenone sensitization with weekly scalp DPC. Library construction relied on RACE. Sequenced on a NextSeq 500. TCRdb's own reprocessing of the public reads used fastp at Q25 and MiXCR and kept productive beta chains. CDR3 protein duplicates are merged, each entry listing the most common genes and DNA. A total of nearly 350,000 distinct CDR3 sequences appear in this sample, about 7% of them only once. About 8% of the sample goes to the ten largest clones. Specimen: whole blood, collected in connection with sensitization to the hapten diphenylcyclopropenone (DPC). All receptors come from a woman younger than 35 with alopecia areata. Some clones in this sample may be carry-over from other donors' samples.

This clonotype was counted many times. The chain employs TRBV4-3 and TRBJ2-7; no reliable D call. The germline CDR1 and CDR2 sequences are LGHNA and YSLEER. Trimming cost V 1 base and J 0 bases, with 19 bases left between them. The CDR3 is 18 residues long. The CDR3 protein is CASSQGSDLSQISYEQYF. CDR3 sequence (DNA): TGCGCCAGCAGCCAAGGATCTGACCTATCACAGATCTCCTACGAGCAGTACTTC.

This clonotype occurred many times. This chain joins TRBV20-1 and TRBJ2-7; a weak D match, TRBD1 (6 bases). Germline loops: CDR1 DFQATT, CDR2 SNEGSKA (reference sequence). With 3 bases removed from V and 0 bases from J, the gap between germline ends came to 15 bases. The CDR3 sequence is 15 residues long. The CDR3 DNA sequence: TGCAGTGCTAGTTCGTCGGGACAAAGCTCCTACGAGCAGTACTTC. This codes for CSASSSGQSSYEQYF.

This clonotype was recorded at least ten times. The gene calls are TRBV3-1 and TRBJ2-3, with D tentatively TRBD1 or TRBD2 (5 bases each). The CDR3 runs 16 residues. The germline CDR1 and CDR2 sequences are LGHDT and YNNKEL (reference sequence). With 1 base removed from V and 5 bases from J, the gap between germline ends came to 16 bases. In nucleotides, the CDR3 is TGTGCCAGCAGCCAAGCCGTCCTAGGGGACGGAGATACGCAGTATTTT. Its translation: CASSQAVLGDGDTQYF.

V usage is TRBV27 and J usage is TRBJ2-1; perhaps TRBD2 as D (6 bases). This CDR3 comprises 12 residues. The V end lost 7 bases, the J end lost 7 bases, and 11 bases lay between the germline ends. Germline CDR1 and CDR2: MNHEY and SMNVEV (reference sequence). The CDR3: CASTASENEQFF. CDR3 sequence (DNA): TGTGCCAGCACCGCTAGCGAGAATGAGCAGTTCTTC.

CDR3 DNA sequence: TGTGCCAGCAGCCAAGATATGCAGGGCGGCGTAACCGGGGAGCTGTTTTTT. Translating it yields CASSQDMQGGVTGELFF. J is TRBJ2-2 and V is TRBV4-2, with D tentatively TRBD1 (5 bases). The CDR3 spans 17 residues. The V gene's germline CDR1 is LGHNA and CDR2 YNFKEQ. V lost 0 bases and J 5 bases, leaving 16 bases between the germline ends.

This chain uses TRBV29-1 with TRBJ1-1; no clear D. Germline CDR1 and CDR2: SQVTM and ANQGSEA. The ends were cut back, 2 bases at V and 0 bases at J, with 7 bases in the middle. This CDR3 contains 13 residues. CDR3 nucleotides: TGCAGCGTTGAACAGACCTTGAACACTGAAGCTTTCTTT. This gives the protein CSVEQTLNTEAFF. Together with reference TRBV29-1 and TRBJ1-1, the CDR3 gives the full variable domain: SAVISQKPSRDICQRGTSLTIQCQVDSQVTMMFWYRQQPGQSLTLIATANQGSEATYESGFVIDKFPISRPNLTFSTLTVSNMSPEDSSIYLCSVEQTLNTEAFFGQGTRLTVV.

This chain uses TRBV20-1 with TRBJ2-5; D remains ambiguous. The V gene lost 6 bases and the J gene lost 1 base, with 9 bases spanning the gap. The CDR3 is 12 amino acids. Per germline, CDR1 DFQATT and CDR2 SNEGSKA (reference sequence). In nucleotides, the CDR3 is TGCAGTGCAAGTGGAGTCCAAGAGACCCAGTACTTC. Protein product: CSASGVQETQYF.

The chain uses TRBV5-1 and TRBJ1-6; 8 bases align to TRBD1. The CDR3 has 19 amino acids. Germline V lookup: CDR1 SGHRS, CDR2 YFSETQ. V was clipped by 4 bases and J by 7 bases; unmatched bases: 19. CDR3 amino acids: CASSLPGQADIIVNSPLHF. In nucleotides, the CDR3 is TGCGCCAGCAGCCTTCCGGGACAGGCGGATATAATAGTCAATTCACCCCTCCACTTT.

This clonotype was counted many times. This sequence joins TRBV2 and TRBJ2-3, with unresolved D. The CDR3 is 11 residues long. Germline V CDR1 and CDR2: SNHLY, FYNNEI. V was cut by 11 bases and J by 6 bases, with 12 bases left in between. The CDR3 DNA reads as TGTGCCGCGTCACGCCGGGATACGCAGTATTTT. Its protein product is CAASRRDTQYF.

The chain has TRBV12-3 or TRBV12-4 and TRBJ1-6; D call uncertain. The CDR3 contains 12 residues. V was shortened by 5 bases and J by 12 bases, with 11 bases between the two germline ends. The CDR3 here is CASSRPGGPLHF. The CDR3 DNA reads TGTGCCAGCAGTCGGCCGGGCGGACCCCTCCACTTT.

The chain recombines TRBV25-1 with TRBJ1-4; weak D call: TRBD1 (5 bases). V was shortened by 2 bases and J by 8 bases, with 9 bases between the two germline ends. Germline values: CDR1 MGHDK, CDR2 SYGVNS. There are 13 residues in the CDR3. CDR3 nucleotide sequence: TGTGCCAGCAGTGAAGAGGGGCCCGAAAAACTGTTTTTT. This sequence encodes CASSEEGPEKLFF.